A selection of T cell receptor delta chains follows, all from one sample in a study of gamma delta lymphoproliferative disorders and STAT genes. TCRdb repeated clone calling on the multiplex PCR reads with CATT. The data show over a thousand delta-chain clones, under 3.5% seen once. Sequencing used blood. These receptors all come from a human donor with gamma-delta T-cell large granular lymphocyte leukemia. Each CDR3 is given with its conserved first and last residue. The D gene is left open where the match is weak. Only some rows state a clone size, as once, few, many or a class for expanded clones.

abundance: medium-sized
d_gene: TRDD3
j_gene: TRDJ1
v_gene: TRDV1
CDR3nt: TGTGCTCTTGGGGATCGGTTTCTACTGGGGGATAAACTCATCTTT
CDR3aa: CALGDRFLLGDKLIF

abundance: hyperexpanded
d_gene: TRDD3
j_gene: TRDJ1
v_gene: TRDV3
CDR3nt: TGTGCCTCTGCCTCGTACTGGGGGATAATGGAGTACACCGATAAACTCATCTTT
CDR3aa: CASASYWGIMEYTDKLIF

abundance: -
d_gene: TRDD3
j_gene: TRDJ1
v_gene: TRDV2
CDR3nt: TGTGCCTGTGACCCCATCCTGGGGGATACAGGACTCATCTTT
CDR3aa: CACDPILGDTGLIF

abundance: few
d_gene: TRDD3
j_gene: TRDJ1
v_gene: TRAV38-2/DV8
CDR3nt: TGTGCTTATAGGAGCTCGACACTATTCCCGTACTGGGGGATACGCACTTACACCGATAAACTCATCTTT
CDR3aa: CAYRSSTLFPYWGIRTYTDKLIF

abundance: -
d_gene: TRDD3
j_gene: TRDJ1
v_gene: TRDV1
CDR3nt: TGTGCTCTTGGGGATCAAGGTCGGTATGACTGGGGGTATACCGATAAACTCATCTTT
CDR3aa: CALGDQGRYDWGYTDKLIF

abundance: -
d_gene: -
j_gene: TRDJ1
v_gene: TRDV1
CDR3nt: TGCTCTGGGCCCTTCCTTCCTACTGGGGGATACACCGATAAACTCATCTTT
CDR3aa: CSGPFLPTGGYTDKLIF

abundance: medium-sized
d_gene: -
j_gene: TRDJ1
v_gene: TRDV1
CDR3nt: TGTGCTCTTGGGCCCTTCCTTCCTACTGGGGGACCAACCGATAAACTCATCTTT
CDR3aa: CALGPFLPTGGPTDKLIF

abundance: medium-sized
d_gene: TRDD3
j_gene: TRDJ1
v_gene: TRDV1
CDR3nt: TGTGCTCTTGGGGGGAAGTACTGGGGGAAGTACACCGATAAACTCATCTTT
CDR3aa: CALGGKYWGKYTDKLIF

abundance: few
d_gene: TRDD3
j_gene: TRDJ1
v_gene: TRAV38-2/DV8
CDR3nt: TGTGCTTATAGGAGCTCGACACTATTCCCGTACTGGGGGATGGGCGATTACACCGATAAACTCATCTTT
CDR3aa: CAYRSSTLFPYWGMGDYTDKLIF

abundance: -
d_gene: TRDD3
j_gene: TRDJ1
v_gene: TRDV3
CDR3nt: TGTGCCTCTGCCTCGTACTGGGGGATTCGGCCCGATAAACTCATCTTT
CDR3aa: CASASYWGIRPDKLIF

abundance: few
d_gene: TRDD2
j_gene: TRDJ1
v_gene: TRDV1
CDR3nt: TGTGCTCTTGGGCCCTTCCTACCGTACTGGGGATCTCGTACCGATAAACTCATCTTT
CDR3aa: CALGPFLPYWGSRTDKLIF

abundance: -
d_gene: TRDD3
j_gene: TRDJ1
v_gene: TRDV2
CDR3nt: TGTGCCTGTGACACCCTTACTGGGGGACCAACCGATAAACTCATCTTT
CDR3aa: CACDTLTGGPTDKLIF

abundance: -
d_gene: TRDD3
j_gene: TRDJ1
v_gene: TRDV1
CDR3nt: TGTGCTCTTGGGGAAGCCGCTCCCTGGGGGGAATACACCGATAAACTCATCTTT
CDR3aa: CALGEAAPWGEYTDKLIF

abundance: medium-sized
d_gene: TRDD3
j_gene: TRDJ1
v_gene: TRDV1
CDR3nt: TGTGCTCTTGGGGTCACCCCGAGTCTTCTCCGGTTTGGCTGGGGGATACCCAAGAGGTACACCGATAAACTCATCTTT
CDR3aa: CALGVTPSLLRFGWGIPKRYTDKLIF

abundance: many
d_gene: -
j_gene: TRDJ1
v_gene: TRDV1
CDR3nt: TGTGCTCTTGGGGAAACGTCCCCAGCCTGGCAACAACACGATTACACCGATAAACTCATCTTT
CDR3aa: CALGETSPAWQQHDYTDKLIF

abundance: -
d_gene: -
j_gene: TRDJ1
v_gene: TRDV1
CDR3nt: TGTGCTCTTGGGGAGCGGTTACCCGGGGGGGAATACACCAATAAACTCATCTTT
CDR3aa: CALGERLPGGEYTNKLIF

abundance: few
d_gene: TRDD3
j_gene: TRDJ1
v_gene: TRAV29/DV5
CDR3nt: TGTGCAGCAACTTCCTCGTACTGGGGGGAATACACCGATAAACTCATCTTT
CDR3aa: CAATSSYWGEYTDKLIF

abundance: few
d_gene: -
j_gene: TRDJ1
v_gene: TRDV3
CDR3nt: TGTGCCTTCGATCTTCCTTCCTTCTCTAGGGGGGGACCAACCGATAAACTCATCTTT
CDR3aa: CAFDLPSFSRGGPTDKLIF

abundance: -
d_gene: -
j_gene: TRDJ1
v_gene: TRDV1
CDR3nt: TGTGCTCTTGGGGTCCTTCCTCTTGGGTTGGGGGAGGATAAACTCATCTTT
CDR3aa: CALGVLPLGLGEDKLIF

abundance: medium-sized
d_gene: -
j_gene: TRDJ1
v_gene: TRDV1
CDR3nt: TGTGCTCTTGGGAAACCCCACTTCCCCTACACTACCGATAAACTCATCTTT
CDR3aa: CALGKPHFPYTTDKLIF

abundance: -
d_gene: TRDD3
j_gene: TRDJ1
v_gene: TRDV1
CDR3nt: TGTGCTCTTGGGAAAACGGCTGGGGGACATAAACTCATCTTT
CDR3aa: CALGKTAGGHKLIF

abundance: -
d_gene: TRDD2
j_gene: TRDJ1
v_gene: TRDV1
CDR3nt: TGTGCTCTTGGGGAACCCTGGCCTTCCTACGTTAGGGGCCTCTACACCGATAAACTCATCTTT
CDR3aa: CALGEPWPSYVRGLYTDKLIF

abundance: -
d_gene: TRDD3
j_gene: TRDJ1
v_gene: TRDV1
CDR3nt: TGTGCTCTTGGGGAACTAGGAGGGGGTCTTTCCGTGCTGGGGGATGTCTCTTTCGGTCATACCGATAAACTCATCTTT
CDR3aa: CALGELGGGLSVLGDVSFGHTDKLIF

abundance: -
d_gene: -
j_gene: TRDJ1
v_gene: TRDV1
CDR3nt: TGTGCTCTAGTACAGTACTGGGTCCCCGGGTCTAAACTCATCTTT
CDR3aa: CALVQYWVPGSKLIF

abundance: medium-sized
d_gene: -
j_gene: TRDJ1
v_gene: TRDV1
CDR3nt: TGTGCTCTTGGGAAGGGTCTTCCCTGGGCATTCGTGTACACCGATAAACTCATCTTT
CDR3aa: CALGKGLPWAFVYTDKLIF

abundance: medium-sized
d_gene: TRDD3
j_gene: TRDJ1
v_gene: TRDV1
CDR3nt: TGTGCTCTTGGGGAAATCCTCCCGGTAGTTGCTGACTGGGGGATACAGTCCGATAAACTCATCTTT
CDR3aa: CALGEILPVVADWGIQSDKLIF

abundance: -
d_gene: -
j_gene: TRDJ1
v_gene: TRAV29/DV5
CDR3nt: TGTGCAGCAACTTCCTCGTACTGGGGATCTCGTACCGATAAACTCATCTTT
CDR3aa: CAATSSYWGSRTDKLIF

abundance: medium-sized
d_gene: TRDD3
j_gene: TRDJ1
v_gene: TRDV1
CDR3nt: TGTGCTCTTGGGGCAACGGCCTTCCTACGACCAATACTGGGGGATAGGGTTGGGCTCATCTTT
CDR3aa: CALGATAFLRPILGDRVGLIF

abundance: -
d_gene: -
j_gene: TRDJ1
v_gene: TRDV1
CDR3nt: TGTGCTCTTGGGGTCCTTCCTCCCATTATCTGGGGCAAACTCATCTTT
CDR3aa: CALGVLPPIIWGKLIF

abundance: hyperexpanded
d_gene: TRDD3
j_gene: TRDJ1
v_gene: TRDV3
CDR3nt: TGTGCCTTTGCTAGGGGGATACTAAACACCGATAAACTCATCTTT
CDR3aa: CAFARGILNTDKLIF

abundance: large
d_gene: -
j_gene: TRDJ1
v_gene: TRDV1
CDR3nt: TGTGCTCTTGGGGAGCCGACATTGTACACCGATAAACTCATCTTT
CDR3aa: CALGEPTLYTDKLIF

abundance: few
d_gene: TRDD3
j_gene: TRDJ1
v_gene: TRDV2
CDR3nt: TGTGCCTGTGACACGCGGTACTGGGGGATTCGGCCCGATAAACTCATCTTT
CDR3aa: CACDTRYWGIRPDKLIF

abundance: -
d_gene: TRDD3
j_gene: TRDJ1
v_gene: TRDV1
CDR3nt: TGTGCTCTTGGGGAACTAGGGGAATCCTACTGGGGGATACATTCCTACACCGATAAACTCATCTTT
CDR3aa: CALGELGESYWGIHSYTDKLIF

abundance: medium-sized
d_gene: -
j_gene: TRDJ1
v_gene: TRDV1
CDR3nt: TGTGCTCTTGGGGAACTAGCACTCCCTTTGCTACATGATTGGGGGGACACCGATAAACTCATCTTT
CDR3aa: CALGELALPLLHDWGDTDKLIF

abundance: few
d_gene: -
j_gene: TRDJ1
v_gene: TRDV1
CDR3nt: TGTGCTCTTGGGAAGGCCTTCCTACGTTCTGGGGGATATCTATCCGATAAACTCATCTTT
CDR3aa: CALGKAFLRSGGYLSDKLIF

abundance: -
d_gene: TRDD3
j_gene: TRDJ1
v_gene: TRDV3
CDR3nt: TGTGCCTTAGGTCTGGGGGATACCAACGATAAACTCATCTTT
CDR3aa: CALGLGDTNDKLIF

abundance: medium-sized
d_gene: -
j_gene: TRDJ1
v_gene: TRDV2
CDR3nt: TGTGCCTGTGACACGGTTGGGTCAAGAGGCGGCACCGATAAACTCATCTTT
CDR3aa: CACDTVGSRGGTDKLIF

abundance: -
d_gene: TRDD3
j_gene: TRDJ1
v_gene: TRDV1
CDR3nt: TGTGCTCTTGGGGAGCTAAGGGTACTGGGGGATCGACGACTCATCTTT
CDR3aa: CALGELRVLGDRRLIF

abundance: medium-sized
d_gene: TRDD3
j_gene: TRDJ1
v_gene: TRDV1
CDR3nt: TGTGCTCTTGGGGAACTACGAGGCTCGGGTGGGTACTGGGGGCCCAGGTTTACCGATAAACTCATCTTT
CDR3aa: CALGELRGSGGYWGPRFTDKLIF

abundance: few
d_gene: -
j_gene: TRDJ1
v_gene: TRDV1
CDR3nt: TGTGCTCTTGGGCCCTTCCTTCCTGACTGGGGGTACACCGATAAACTCATCTTT
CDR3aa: CALGPFLPDWGYTDKLIF